One sample yielded the 28 T cell receptor beta chains listed below, sequenced in a study of blood T cell repertoires in COVID-19. Only in-frame clones appear in the TCRdb table, and some are missing; sequencing was by immunoSEQ multiplex PCR. Among around 320,000 clones listed, around 87% were seen once. The specimen was PBMCs or T cells enriched from blood (not recorded which). These receptor sequences come from a woman between 18 and 30 years old with acute COVID-19.

The V call is TRBV15, the J call TRBJ1-5; D is unresolved. The germline CDR1 and CDR2 sequences are LNHNV and YYDKDF (reference sequence). Deletions cut 0 bases from V and 7 bases from J, with 13 bases between. This CDR3 spans 15 amino acids. The CDR3 sequence is CATSRDLGVPQPQHF. The DNA of the CDR3 is TGTGCCACCAGCAGAGATTTGGGAGTCCCCCAGCCCCAGCATTTT.

The chain uses TRBV19 and TRBJ2-7; 8 bases fit TRBD1. The germline CDR1 and CDR2 sequences are LNHDA and SQIVND (reference sequence). The CDR3 has 15 amino acids. V lost 3 bases and J lost 2; bases outside the gene matches: 6. DNA for the CDR3: TGTGCCAGTAGTATTCCGGGACAGGCCGCCTACGAGCAGTACTTC. Amino acid sequence: CASSIPGQAAYEQYF.

This sequence joins TRBV9 and TRBJ2-3; TRBD1 agrees at 8 bases. Germline trimming cut 4 bases from V and 4 bases from J; bases unmatched to any gene: 11. Per the germline V gene, CDR1 is SGDLS and CDR2 is YYNGEE. This CDR3 has 16 residues. CDR3 in DNA: TGTGCCAGCAGCCCTTCCGACAGGGGTGAATCAGATACGCAGTATTTT. This codes for CASSPSDRGESDTQYF.

The rearrangement joins TRBV28 to TRBJ2-5; weak D call: TRBD2 (5 bases). Trimming took off 1 base at V and 5 bases at J, with 20 bases between the two ends. The CDR3 is made up of 17 amino acids. CDR1 MDHEN and CDR2 SYDVKM come from the germline V gene. Here the CDR3 reads CASSLSGASSFSETQYF. The DNA of the CDR3 is TGTGCCAGCAGTTTATCAGGCGCTAGCTCTTTTAGCGAGACCCAGTACTTC.

This sequence joins TRBV6-5 and TRBJ2-1; 11 bases are shared with TRBD2. The CDR3 is 15 amino acids. In germline, CDR1 is MNHEY, CDR2 SVGAGI. Trimming removed 8 bases from V and 10 bases from J; junction bases left unmatched: 13. The CDR3 here is CASRGGTSGTGEQFF. Here the CDR3 DNA reads TGTGCCAGCCGCGGTGGGACTAGCGGAACAGGGGAGCAGTTCTTC.

This chain uses TRBV14 with TRBJ2-1, with TRBD2 as a possible D gene (6 bases). V was trimmed by 0 bases and J by 5 bases, leaving 14 bases between them. This CDR3 has 16 residues. Germline V gene lookup returns CDR1 SGHDN and CDR2 FVKESK. The CDR3 reads CASSQDITGLNNEQFF. CDR3 DNA: TGTGCCAGCAGCCAAGATATCACGGGACTTAACAATGAGCAGTTCTTC.

This clone was counted only a few times. The genes are TRBV19 and TRBJ1-3; D unresolved. The CDR3 is made up of 14 amino acids. Looked up from germline, CDR1 is LNHDA and CDR2 is SQIVND (reference sequence). V was cut by 8 bases and J by 0 bases, with 11 bases left in between. The CDR3 DNA follows: TGTGCCAGTCGCAGTAAGATCTCTGGAAACACCATATATTTT. As protein: CASRSKISGNTIYF.

The CDR3 protein is CASSFPGETTEAFF. The CDR3, as DNA: TGTGCCAGCAGTTTTCCGGGGGAGACCACTGAAGCTTTCTTT. V gene TRBV28 combines with J gene TRBJ1-1; TRBD1 is a possible D gene (5 bases). Germline V gives CDR1 MDHEN, CDR2 SYDVKM. The CDR3 is 14 residues long. V was cut by 3 bases and J by 4 bases, with 12 bases left in between.

The rearrangement uses TRBV18 and TRBJ2-5; weak D call: TRBD1 (6 bases). The CDR3 has 16 amino acids. V dropped 3 bases and J dropped 0 bases, with 14 bases sitting between them. In germline, CDR1 is KGHSH, CDR2 LQKENI. The CDR3 loop reads CASSPLSGTYQETQYF. DNA for the CDR3: TGTGCCAGCTCACCCCTCTCCGGGACATACCAAGAGACCCAGTACTTC.

V usage is TRBV19 and J usage is TRBJ1-5; possibly TRBD1 for D (5 bases). Per the germline V gene, CDR1 is LNHDA and CDR2 is SQIVND (reference sequence). This CDR3 region has 14 residues. Trimming removed 3 bases at V and 6 bases at J, with 12 bases between. CDR3 bases: TGTGCCAGTAGTATTAAGAACGGGGGTCAGCCCCAGCATTTT. Translated: CASSIKNGGQPQHF.

This clone turned up a few times. The gene calls are TRBV6-2 or TRBV6-3 and TRBJ2-2; D possibly corresponds to TRBD2 (6 bases). The CDR3 length is 17 residues. In germline, CDR1 is MNHEY, CDR2 SVGEGT. Trimming cost V 4 bases and J 0 bases, with 15 bases left between them. CDR3 nucleotides: TGTGCCAGCAGTTTTCCTTTGCGGGATTCGAACACCGGGGAGCTGTTTTTT. It specifies CASSFPLRDSNTGELFF.

This clone has just a few counts. This chain links TRBV11-3 with TRBJ2-3; D call uncertain. V was shortened by 5 bases and J by 0 bases, with 15 bases between the two germline ends. The CDR3 is 16 residues long. Germline V gene data show CDR1 as SGHNT and CDR2 as YENEEA. The CDR3 DNA sequence: TGTGCCAGCAGCCCCCGTTTCGGTACTAGCACAGATACGCAGTATTTT. Its protein product is CASSPRFGTSTDTQYF.

The CDR3 DNA reads TGTGCCAGCAGTGAAGCGTACTCCGGCAGCGCGACGAAGAGATGGAGGCAGTATTTT. Its protein product is CASSEAYSGSATKRWRQYF. This chain joins TRBV2 and TRBJ2-3, with no clear D. The germline CDR1 and CDR2 sequences are SNHLY and FYNNEI. Trimming removed 0 bases at V and 11 bases at J, with 30 bases between. This CDR3 is built from 19 residues.

This chain joins TRBV29-1 and TRBJ2-1; the match to TRBD2 covers 10 bases. The trim removed 4 bases at V and 0 bases at J, leaving 9 bases unmatched. The CDR3 runs 17 residues. Germline V CDR1 and CDR2: SQVTM, ANQGSEA. The CDR3 region is CSVGSGRELHSYNEQFF. CDR3 nucleotides: TGCAGCGTTGGAAGCGGGAGGGAACTACACTCCTACAATGAGCAGTTCTTC.

The gene calls are TRBV7-3 and TRBJ2-2; 8 bases are a match to TRBD1. The V gene end was trimmed by 7 bases and the J gene end by 3 bases; junction bases not matched to a gene: 4. Germline CDR1 is SGHTA and CDR2 is FQGTGA. CDR3 length: 14 residues. CDR3 nucleotide sequence: TGTGCCAGCAAGACGACAGGGGACACCGGGGAGCTGTTTTTT. Its protein is CASKTTGDTGELFF.

This chain connects TRBV11-3 to TRBJ2-1, with 7 bases fitting TRBD2. Germline CDR1 SGHNT, CDR2 YENEEA. V trimming: 2 bases; J trimming: 10 bases; junction bases outside the gene matches: 11. The CDR3 loop spans 15 amino acids. CDR3 in DNA: TGTGCCAGCAGCTTAAGAGTCACGGGAGGAGGCGAGCAGTTCTTC. Translated, it gives CASSLRVTGGGEQFF.

This chain links TRBV10-3 with TRBJ2-7; TRBD1 might be the D (5 bases). The germline V gene has CDR1 ENHRY and CDR2 SYGVKD. V lost 0 bases, J lost 3 bases, and 12 bases lay in between. The CDR3 contains 15 residues. The CDR3 sequence is CAISESSQGFYEQYF. The CDR3 region has the DNA TGTGCCATCAGTGAGTCATCCCAGGGTTTCTACGAGCAGTACTTC.

In this sample, this clone turned up a few times. V and J are TRBV6-5 and TRBJ1-5, with 7 nucleotides matching TRBD1. Per the germline V gene, CDR1 is MNHEY and CDR2 is SVGAGI. The V segment lost 6 bases and the J segment 4 bases; nucleotides outside the gene matches: 6. The CDR3 runs to 14 residues. The CDR3 nucleotides are TGTGCCAGCAGCCTTGGACAGGAGAATCAGCCCCAGCATTTT. The encoded protein is CASSLGQENQPQHF.

This clone was seen more than once but under ten times. V gene TRBV5-6 combines with J gene TRBJ2-7; D unresolved. CDR1 SGHDT and CDR2 YYEEEE come from the germline V gene. Trimming took 4 bases from V and 1 from J, leaving 3 bases between them. CDR3 length: 11 residues. The DNA of the CDR3 is TGTGCCAGCAGCCATTCCTACGAGCAGTACTTC. It yields the protein CASSHSYEQYF.

The CDR3 nucleotides are TGTGCCAGCAGCTTTTCTCGTTCACCCCTCCACTTT. Its protein product is CASSFSRSPLHF. The chain combines TRBV7-8 with TRBJ1-6; D gene uncertain. The V end lost 3 bases, the J end lost 9 bases, and 6 bases lay between the germline ends. The CDR3 is made up of 12 amino acids. CDR1 and CDR2 (germline): SGHVS, FQNEAQ.

The rearrangement joins TRBV19 to TRBJ1-5, with 7 bases identical to TRBD1. J gave up 5 bases and V 1 base, and 5 bases lay outside the gene matches. The CDR3 extends over 15 amino acids. Germline assignment: CDR1 LNHDA and CDR2 SQIVND (reference sequence). The CDR3 sequence: CASSIGQGVDQPQHF. CDR3 in DNA: TGTGCCAGTAGTATAGGACAGGGCGTCGATCAGCCCCAGCATTTT.

The rearrangement links TRBV2 to TRBJ1-5; D call uncertain. The CDR3 length is 13 residues. V shed 2 bases and J shed 5 bases, with 7 bases lying between them. Germline CDR1 SNHLY, CDR2 FYNNEI. Here the CDR3 DNA reads TGTGCCAGCAGTGAAATCAGATATCAGCCCCAGCATTTT. Translated: CASSEIRYQPQHF.

This chain links TRBV7-9 with TRBJ1-2; TRBD1 might be the D (5 bases). Trimming shortened V by 1 base and J by 11 bases, and 8 bases separated the two germline ends. CDR1 SEHNR and CDR2 FQNEAQ come from the germline V gene (reference sequence). The CDR3 runs to 11 residues. CDR3 in amino acids: CASSLGQNYTF. The CDR3, as DNA: TGTGCCAGCAGCTTAGGACAGAATTACACCTTC.

J is TRBJ2-7 and V is TRBV10-1; TRBD1 aligns across 8 bases. The CDR3 contains 13 residues. Trimming at V came to 5 bases and at J to 5 bases, leaving 5 bases not matched to a gene. Per the germline V gene, CDR1 is WNHNN and CDR2 is SYGVQD (reference sequence). Here the CDR3 reads CASSRQGFHEQYF. CDR3 nucleotide sequence: TGCGCCAGCAGTCGACAGGGGTTCCACGAGCAGTACTTC.

This clone turned up a few times. V is TRBV19 and J is TRBJ1-2, with TRBD1 matching 7 bases. V dropped 5 bases and J dropped 0; count of bases not matched to a gene: 6. The germline CDR1 and CDR2 sequences are LNHDA and SQIVND (reference sequence). The CDR3 runs to 15 residues. CDR3 coding DNA: TGTGCCAGTAGTTCAGGGGACAGAACTAACTATGGCTACACCTTC. Its translation is CASSSGDRTNYGYTF.

CDR3 residues: CASSMGPQAKNIQYF. CDR3 nucleotides: TGTGCCAGTAGTATGGGCCCTCAAGCCAAAAACATTCAGTACTTC. J is TRBJ2-4 and V is TRBV19; D is uncertain. The CDR3 contains 15 residues. Germline values: CDR1 LNHDA, CDR2 SQIVND (reference sequence). The V and J ends lost 3 bases and 0 bases respectively, with 9 bases between them.

The chain links TRBV21-1 to TRBJ2-3; TRBD1, as called in the table, went unchecked against the DNA. TRBV21-1 corresponds to a pseudogene. CDR3 length equals 16 residues. CDR3 sequence reads: CASSKRQGAKTDTQYF. As DNA, the CDR3 is TGTGCCAGCAGCAAACGCCAGGGGGCGAAAACAGATACGCAGTATTTT.

This rearrangement joins TRBV10-2 to TRBJ1-2; perhaps TRBD1 as D (5 bases). Germline lookup yields CDR1 WSHSY and CDR2 SAAADI. Trimming left V 3 bases short and J 8 bases short, with 16 bases between. CDR3 length: 14 residues. The chain's CDR3 is CASSDTRGQGGYTF. The DNA of the CDR3 is TGCGCCAGCAGTGATACGCGGGGCCAAGGCGGCTACACCTTC.